Each of the 10 T cell receptor beta chains below was sequenced from the same sample in a study of T cell clonality in common variable immunodeficiency. TCRdb's copy holds only in-frame clones and misses some; the assay was immunoSEQ multiplex PCR. The data list tens of thousands of clones, none observed once; approximately 5.4% falls to the top ten. The sequencing sample was made of peripheral blood mononuclear cells. The receptor source for this set is a person aged 18 to 70 in good health.

This clone appeared many times. The CDR3 goes on 3 residues after the read ends, and that part is filled in from the germline J gene. This chain connects TRBV5-5 to TRBJ2-1; 10 nucleotides match TRBD1. Germline V gene lookup returns CDR1 SGHKS and CDR2 YYEKEE (reference sequence). This CDR3 is 15 amino acids long. V shed 4 bases and J 3 bases; nucleotides not matched to a gene: 4. The CDR3 region is CASSGGQGNYNEQFF. The part of the CDR3 DNA that was read is TGTGCCAGCAGCGGGGGACAGGGGAACTACAATGAG.

This clone was picked up many times. The read terminates 3 residues ahead of where the CDR3 ends, so the germline J gene completes it. This chain links TRBV20-1 with TRBJ2-1; tentatively, D is TRBD2 (5 bases). CDR1 DFQATT and CDR2 SNEGSKA come from the germline V gene (reference sequence). CDR3 size: 15 residues. V was clipped by 3 bases and J by 8 bases, with 20 bases between them. The CDR3 loop is CSASVGWDSVDEQFF. CDR3 DNA (partial): TGCAGTGCTAGTGTAGGGTGGGATAGCGTCGATGAG.

Many counts were recorded for this clone. Read sequence stops 3 residues before the CDR3 end, and the germline J gene provides the missing end. The V gene is TRBV5-1, the J gene TRBJ2-4; 7 bases map to TRBD1. The CDR3 loop spans 13 amino acids. The V gene end was trimmed by 8 bases and the J gene end by 2 bases; junction bases not matched to a gene: 4. The germline V gene encodes CDR1 SGHRS and CDR2 YFSETQ. The sequenced CDR3 bases are TGCGCCAGTATACAGGGGTCCAAAAACATT. Its protein is CASIQGSKNI. The CDR3, in full, reads CASIQGSKNIQYF. Filled out from reference TRBV5-1 and TRBJ2-4, the complete variable domain reads KAGVTQTPRYLIKTRGQQVTLSCSPISGHRSVSWYQQTPGQGLQFLFEYFSETQRNKGNFPGRFSGRQFSNSRSEMNVSTLELGDSALYLCASIQGSKNIQYFGAGTRLSVL.

This clone showed up many times. The CDR3 goes on 3 residues after the read ends, and that part is filled in from the germline J gene. The chain joins TRBV7-2 to TRBJ1-3; no definite D call. The V gene's germline CDR1 is SGHTA and CDR2 FQGNSA. The length of the CDR3 is 15 residues. V shed 3 bases and J shed 1 base, with 10 bases lying between them. Incomplete CDR3 DNA: TGTGCCAGCAGCTTGGGGTCGGGGTCTGGAAACACC. Its protein is CASSLGSGSGNT. The full-length CDR3 reads as CASSLGSGSGNTIYF.

This clone appeared many times. The read gets to within 3 residues of the CDR3 end, and the germline J gene fills in the rest. The V gene is TRBV19, the J gene TRBJ2-7; D is ambiguous. Trimming removed 10 bases at V and 1 base at J, with 20 bases between. This CDR3 has 15 residues. Germline V lookup: CDR1 LNHDA, CDR2 SQIVND (reference sequence). The sequenced CDR3 bases are TGTGCCACTCAAAGATCACTTAAAGGGTCCTACGAG. Its protein is CATQRSLKGSYE. The CDR3 as a whole reads CATQRSLKGSYEQYF.

This clone was seen many times. The covered CDR3 bases are TGTGCCAGCAGTTACCGCAGGGCTGAGAACACTGAA. Its translation is CASSYRRAENTE. The full-length CDR3 reads as CASSYRRAENTEAFF. This rearrangement joins TRBV6-2 or TRBV6-3 to TRBJ1-1, with D maybe TRBD1 (5 bases). Read coverage stops 3 residues before the CDR3 terminus; the germline J gene supplies the remainder. CDR1 and CDR2 from the germline V gene are MNHEY and SVGEGT. The CDR3 sequence is 15 residues long. Trimming shortened V by 2 bases and J by 1 base, and 11 bases separated the two germline ends.

This clone was seen at least ten times. The read ends 3 residues early relative to the CDR3; the germline J gene fills the gap. V usage is TRBV4-2 and J usage is TRBJ2-6, with 9 positions matching TRBD1. The CDR3 loop spans 18 amino acids. The ends lost 4 bases at V and 0 bases at J; junction bases unmatched: 7. The germline gives CDR1 LGHNA, CDR2 YNFKEQ. The CDR3 DNA, read in part, is TGTGCCAGCAGCCCCCGGGACAGGGACCCCTCTGGGGCCAACGTC. This gives the protein CASSPRDRDPSGANV. The entire CDR3 reads CASSPRDRDPSGANVLTF.

A note on this clone: The read gets to within 3 residues of the CDR3 end, and the germline J gene fills in the rest. J is TRBJ1-6 and V is TRBV10-3, with TRBD1 matching 8 bases. The CDR3 has 15 residues. Germline values: CDR1 ENHRY, CDR2 SYGVKD. V shed 3 bases and J 3 bases; nucleotides not matched to a gene: 1. Partial CDR3 DNA: TGTGCCATCAGTGAACAGGGGGACTATAATTCACCC. Translation gives CAISEQGDYNSP. The whole CDR3 is CAISEQGDYNSPLHF.

This clone was counted ten times or more. The DNA ends 3 residues before the CDR3 does, and the rest of the CDR3 is filled in from the germline J gene. The chain couples TRBV5-1 to TRBJ2-2; 8 nucleotides match TRBD1. J lost 4 bases, V lost 5 bases, and 4 bases had no gene match. The CDR3 extends over 14 amino acids. Germline CDR1 SGHRS, CDR2 YFSETQ. The CDR3 bases that were read are TGCGCCAGCAGGTTCACAGGGGGCACCGGGGAG. Protein product: CASRFTGGTGE. The complete CDR3 sequence is CASRFTGGTGELFF.

This clone came up many times. Here the CDR3 reads CASSTTGGDTEAFF. The covered CDR3 bases are TGCGCCAGCAGCACGACAGGGGGTGACACTGAA. This chain uses TRBV5-1 with TRBJ1-1, with 9 positions matching TRBD1. The read terminates 3 residues before the CDR3 end, so the remaining end is supplied by the germline J gene. There are 14 residues in the CDR3. The V segment lost 4 bases and the J segment 3 bases; nucleotides outside the gene matches: 4. CDR1 and CDR2 from the germline V gene are SGHRS and YFSETQ.